This TCR beta chain was identified during a study of cytomegalovirus exposure and HLA in healthy donors. About this clone itself: Antigen unknown. A junction boundary mismatches the germline segment, possibly from a read error. The same CDR3 arises from other DNA sequences in this sample as well.

CDR3 length: 16 amino acids. The germline gives CDR1 LGHNA, CDR2 YNFKEQ. Overall study results and limits: In a later analysis, across HLA loci, associated TCR counts were highest for DRB1, lowest for HLA-C.

The PCR ran on 60 Vbeta and 13 Jbeta primers. Repertoires were generated with immunoSEQ multiplex PCR, while TCRdb's copy carries only in-frame clones and drops some. The table lists approximately 200,000 clones, about 74% of them singletons. The V and J genes are TRBV4-2 and TRBJ2-5; D possibly corresponds to TRBD2 (7 bases). The sequenced sample was PBMCs. This receptor was obtained from a man between 35 and 55 years old in good health and CMV-seronegative. CDR3 amino acids: CASSQDGGARSGTQYF. CDR3 coding DNA: TGTGCCAGTAGCCAAGATGGGGGGGCGCGTTCTGGGACCCAGTACTTC.